This T cell receptor beta chain was recorded in a study of HIV-infected patients and healthy controls. Study conclusions and caveats: Healthy control repertoires had roughly threefold more distinct CDR3s than untreated HIV+ repertoires, and higher Shannon diversity.

This clonotype ranks as medium-sized (0.01 to 0.1%). Its antigen is still unknown. Antiretroviral therapy had run roughly three months, about 14 weeks, before follow-up blood collection. The repertoire came from unfractionated whole blood and reflected all unsorted peripheral T cells. Around 530 ng RNA was reverse transcribed with alpha and beta constant-region primers. Separate chain-specific third strand synthesis with multiplexing indices produced the alpha and beta libraries. A 12-nucleotide barcode per molecule came from two concatenated random hexamers added pre-amplification. TCRdb re-called the 5' RACE reads through MiXCR, storing one row per CDR3 protein. In the table there are roughly 7,800 distinct CDR3 sequences, around 9.3% of which are singletons. This CDR3 is 16 amino acids long. Deletions cut 1 base from V and 4 bases from J, with 11 bases between.

The chain couples TRBV12-3 or TRBV12-4 to TRBJ2-6; weak D call: TRBD2 (7 bases). Specimen: blood, collected during antiretroviral therapy. The sequence came from an adult with HIV infection. This chain's CDR3 is CASSLDGGPGANVLTF. In DNA, the CDR3 is TGTGCCAGCAGTTTAGACGGGGGGCCCGGGGCCAACGTCCTGACTTTC.